A selection of T cell receptor beta chains follows, all from one sample in a study of monozygotic twins with inflammatory bowel disease. TCRdb reworked the 5' RACE reads into one entry per CDR3 protein, no DNA. Here the sample table reports over 200,000 distinct CDR3 sequences. The sequencing input was blood. These TCRs come from a human donor with ulcerative colitis or Crohn's disease, or a healthy co-twin of an affected twin (not recorded which). The CDR3 runs from the conserved cysteine through the conserved F or W. The order of the fields is V gene, CDR3 length, J gene, CDR3 protein.

V: TRBV5-1; length: 14; J: TRBJ1-6; CDR3: CASSSERTGSPLHF
V: TRBV24-1; length: 15; J: TRBJ2-3; CDR3: CATGSRQGRTDTQYF
V: TRBV4-2; length: 15; J: TRBJ1-1; CDR3: CASSQVGPGITEAFF
V: TRBV19; length: 13; J: TRBJ2-2; CDR3: CASSIYITGELFF
V: TRBV2; length: 17; J: TRBJ1-5; CDR3: CASSYSSVGLSNQPQHF
V: TRBV5-1; length: 16; J: TRBJ2-7; CDR3: CASSLMTAVSSYEQYF
V: TRBV29-1; length: 15; J: TRBJ1-1; CDR3: CSVVGRDPMNTEAFF
V: TRBV12-3/TRBV12-4; length: 17; J: TRBJ2-2; CDR3: CASSPLGGALNTGELFF
V: TRBV10-2; length: 11; J: TRBJ1-1; CDR3: CASSEEAEAFF
V: TRBV5-1; length: 14; J: TRBJ1-1; CDR3: CASSLRTVNTEAFF
V: TRBV20-1; length: 14; J: TRBJ2-1; CDR3: CSARESSSYNEQFF
V: TRBV5-1; length: 15; J: TRBJ2-4; CDR3: CASSSRGESRNIQYF
V: TRBV19; length: 14; J: TRBJ1-3; CDR3: CATRGTPNGNTIYF
V: TRBV15; length: 15; J: TRBJ1-5; CDR3: CATSSGTYSNQPQHF
V: TRBV7-9; length: 16; J: TRBJ1-5; CDR3: CASSAPTALSNQPQHF
V: TRBV20-1; length: 14; J: TRBJ2-5; CDR3: CSASKPGLQETQYF
V: TRBV12-3/TRBV12-4; length: 13; J: TRBJ2-7; CDR3: CASTLGPAYEQYF